The 7 T cell receptor beta chains presented below share a single source sample, sequenced in a study of T cell responses to AZD1222 COVID-19 vaccine. Here immunoSEQ multiplex PCR was the method, and the copy in TCRdb shows in-frame clones only, minus some. The table has roughly 150,000 clones, more than 85% seen once. This sample comprised peripheral blood, obtained on day 0 of AZD1222 vaccination. Every receptor here comes from an adult in good health.

The rearrangement joins TRBV19 to TRBJ2-1; TRBD1 matches 7 bases. CDR3 length equals 14 residues. Germline CDR1 is LNHDA and CDR2 is SQIVND (reference sequence). Losses at the gene ends were 6 bases for V and 5 bases for J; bases not matched to a gene: 7. CDR3 bases: TGTGCCAGTAGCATCGAGACAGGGAACAATGAGCAGTTCTTC. It translates to CASSIETGNNEQFF.

This rearrangement joins TRBV14 to TRBJ2-2; 7 nucleotides align to TRBD1. The V gene end was trimmed by 3 bases and the J gene end by 5 bases; junction bases not matched to a gene: 15. The CDR3 runs to 18 residues. Germline lookup yields CDR1 SGHDN and CDR2 FVKESK. CDR3 loop: CASSQYRETQGRTGELFF. In DNA form, the CDR3 reads TGTGCCAGCAGCCAGTACCGGGAAACACAGGGGCGGACCGGGGAGCTGTTTTTT. Full variable domain (outside the CDR3, taken from reference TRBV14 and TRBJ2-2): EAGVTQFPSHSVIEKGQTVTLRCDPISGHDNLYWYRRVMGKEIKFLLHFVKESKQDESGMPNNRFLAERTGGTYSTLKVQPAELEDSGVYFCASSQYRETQGRTGELFFGEGSRLTVL.

The chain links TRBV10-3 to TRBJ1-5, with 7 bases identical to TRBD1. J was trimmed by 0 bases and V by 3 bases; bases with no gene match: 11. Germline CDR1 is ENHRY and CDR2 is SYGVKD. CDR3 length: 18 residues. This chain's CDR3 is CAISEPGQSLNSNQPQHF. DNA for the CDR3: TGTGCCATCAGTGAACCGGGACAGTCATTGAATAGCAATCAGCCCCAGCATTTT.

The chain recombines TRBV18 with TRBJ2-1; 8 positions match TRBD1. The V gene end was trimmed by 6 bases and the J gene end by 2 bases; junction bases not matched to a gene: 3. This CDR3 is 14 amino acids long. CDR1 and CDR2 (germline): KGHSH, LQKENI. The CDR3: CASSPGQAYNEQFF. CDR3 in DNA: TGTGCCAGCTCTCCGGGACAGGCCTACAATGAGCAGTTCTTC.

This chain joins TRBV6-5 and TRBJ2-5; 8 bases are a match to TRBD1. V gave up 5 bases and J gave up 5 bases; unmatched junction bases: 10. Looked up from germline, CDR1 is MNHEY and CDR2 is SVGAGI. The CDR3 spans 15 residues. CDR3 protein: CASSPTPGGSETQYF. The CDR3 region has the DNA TGTGCCAGCAGTCCGACGCCAGGGGGCTCGGAGACCCAGTACTTC.

On this clone itself: One junction end does not reproduce the germline sequence, and a read error may be involved. The V call is TRBV7-6, the J call TRBJ1-2; TRBD1 agrees at 9 bases. The CDR3 is made up of 14 amino acids. In germline, CDR1 is SGHVS, CDR2 FNYEAQ. The CDR3 is CASSLADRGYGYTF. The CDR3 DNA reads as TGTGCCAGCAGCCTAGCGGACAGGGGCTATGGCTACACCTTC. Looking up the rest from reference TRBV7-6 and TRBJ1-2 gives the full variable domain: GAGVSQSPRYKVTKRGQDVALRCDPISGHVSLYWYRQALGQGPEFLTYFNYEAQQDKSGLPNDRFSAERPEGSISTLTIQRTEQRDSAMYRCASSLADRGYGYTFGSGTRLTVV.

V and J are TRBV10-3 and TRBJ1-4; no reliable D call. V lost 10 bases, J lost 7 bases, and 13 bases lay in between. CDR1 and CDR2 from the germline V gene are ENHRY and SYGVKD. The CDR3 loop spans 12 amino acids. CDR3 sequence reads: CATAPNGEKLFF. The CDR3 bases are TGTGCCACAGCGCCGAACGGTGAAAAACTGTTTTTT.